What follows are 14 T cell receptor beta chains derived from one specimen sequenced in a study of cytomegalovirus exposure and HLA in healthy donors (dated by TCRdb to 2017 to 2019). Libraries came from the immunoSEQ multiplex PCR assay. For the multiplex PCR, a mixture combining 60 forward primers for TCR Vbeta segments and 13 reverse primers for TCR Jbeta segments was used. TCRdb took over this immuneACCESS table, retaining in-frame rearrangements with V and J assigned. Such tables are incomplete; in checked studies, under half of the missing clones stem from an unresolved V gene, and the remainder is unexplained. Here the sample has over 70,000 clones; approximately 71% occur a single time. The biggest ten clones account for about 3.8% of the sample. Sequencing was performed on PBMCs. All receptors derive from a young man in good health and CMV-seronegative.

V gene TRBV2 combines with J gene TRBJ2-3; tentatively, D is TRBD2 (6 bases). The CDR3 sequence is 15 residues long. The germline V gene encodes CDR1 SNHLY and CDR2 FYNNEI. The V and J ends lost 4 bases and 1 base respectively, with 12 bases between them. DNA for the CDR3: TGTGCCAGCAGTGCGGTGGCTAGCGGCACAGATACGCAGTATTTT. Amino acid sequence: CASSAVASGTDTQYF. Together with reference TRBV2 and TRBJ2-3, the CDR3 gives the full variable domain: EPEVTQTPSHQVTQMGQEVILRCVPISNHLYFYWYRQILGQKVEFLVSFYNNEISEKSEIFDDQFSVERPDGSNFTLKIRSTKLEDSAMYFCASSAVASGTDTQYFGPGTRLTVL.

The chain recombines TRBV21-1 with TRBJ1-5; the table assigns TRBD1, which was not confirmed against the DNA. TRBV21-1 counts as a pseudogene. CDR3 size: 18 residues. The CDR3: CASRTGPGTLNGNQPQHF. CDR3 bases: TGTGCCAGCCGCACAGGTCCAGGGACACTAAACGGCAATCAGCCCCAGCATTTT.

In this sample, this clone turned up a few times. The CDR3 coding sequence is TGTGCCAGCAGTCAAGGGGGAGGACGGGAGGGCACAGATACGCAGTATTTT. This translates into CASSQGGGREGTDTQYF. The gene calls are TRBV28 and TRBJ2-3; the D gene is possibly TRBD2 (7 bases). Trimming cost V 5 bases and J 1 base, with 19 bases left between them. Germline CDR1 MDHEN, CDR2 SYDVKM. CDR3 length: 17 amino acids.

V usage is TRBV6-5 and J usage is TRBJ1-1; D possibly corresponds to TRBD1 (6 bases). The CDR3 contains 14 residues. V dropped 7 bases and J dropped 1 base, with 13 bases sitting between them. From germline, CDR1 is MNHEY and CDR2 SVGAGI. The DNA of the CDR3 is TGTGCCAGCATAAGGGACACAGCGAACACTGAAGCTTTCTTT. Its translation: CASIRDTANTEAFF.

This clone was counted only a few times. The chain has TRBV10-2 and TRBJ2-3; D perhaps matches TRBD2 (5 bases). The germline V gene has CDR1 WSHSY and CDR2 SAAADI. Trimming removed 7 bases at V and 2 bases at J, with 10 bases between. The CDR3 runs 13 residues. The DNA for the CDR3 is TGCGCCAGCACGAAACGGGACACAGATACGCAGTATTTT. Translation gives CASTKRDTDTQYF.

This clone was seen a few times. The chain combines TRBV21-1 with TRBJ1-3. TRBV21-1 is a pseudogene segment. CDR3 length: 16 amino acids. The CDR3 here is CASSKTGRGYGNTIYF. In DNA, the CDR3 is TGTGCCAGCAGCAAAACGGGGCGGGGTTATGGAAACACCATATATTTT.

The genes are TRBV7-8 and TRBJ1-1; D is perhaps TRBD1 (6 bases). CDR3 size: 13 residues. V was clipped by 5 bases and J by 10 bases, with 17 bases between them. Germline V CDR1 and CDR2: SGHVS, FQNEAQ. The CDR3 region has the DNA TGTGCCAGCAGCCAAACAGGGCAGTCGGGAGCTTTCTTT. Amino acids: CASSQTGQSGAFF.

The gene calls are TRBV14 and TRBJ2-3, with 12 nucleotides matching TRBD2. V shed 4 bases, J shed 2 bases, and the junction held 13 bases outside the gene matches. There are 19 residues in the CDR3. Germline V gene lookup returns CDR1 SGHDN and CDR2 FVKESK. The CDR3 sequence: CASSPDVLAGGSDTDTQYF. In DNA form, the CDR3 reads TGTGCCAGCAGCCCAGACGTACTAGCGGGAGGTTCGGACACAGATACGCAGTATTTT.

A word on this clone: The junction departs from germline at one end; a sequencing error may be responsible. J is TRBJ2-1 and V is TRBV7-9; D may be TRBD1 (6 bases). Germline-derived CDR1 and CDR2 are SEHNR and FQNEAQ (reference sequence). The CDR3 is made up of 18 amino acids. The CDR3, as DNA: TGTTCCAGCAGCTTAATTGTCCGGGACATAGTATTAAACAATGAGCAGTTCTTC. It yields the protein CSSSLIVRDIVLNNEQFF.

With regard to this clone: The CDR3 carries no conserved terminal phenylalanine or tryptophan, so it likely arises from a read error. The DNA is omitted, as the CDR3 cannot be located on it reliably, and the CDR3 follows TCRdb's listing. The chain employs TRBV6-1 and TRBJ1-1; the table calls TRBD1, which could not be checked here. The CDR3 is 14 residues long, counting both termini. Germline CDR1 MNHNS, CDR2 SASEGT. The CDR3 loop reads CASRPGQGVLKALI.

This chain links TRBV19 with TRBJ1-5, with 7 bases matching TRBD1. V was pared by 7 bases and J by 1 base, with 7 bases of the junction left unmatched. Per germline, CDR1 LNHDA and CDR2 SQIVND (reference sequence). The length of the CDR3 is 15 residues. This CDR3 is CASTNRGKSNQPQHF. CDR3 nucleotides: TGTGCCAGTACCAACAGGGGTAAGAGCAATCAGCCCCAGCATTTT.

The V and J genes are TRBV9 and TRBJ1-1; D may be TRBD1 (5 bases). Germline CDR1 and CDR2: SGDLS and YYNGEE. V shed 0 bases and J shed 1 base, with 7 bases lying between them. This CDR3 spans 14 amino acids. CDR3 sequence (DNA): TGTGCCAGCAGCGTAGTAACAGGGAACACTGAAGCTTTCTTT. Encoded protein: CASSVVTGNTEAFF.

In DNA, the CDR3 is TGTGCCAGCAGCTTAGTTACGAGGACAGACGATAATTCACCCCTCCACTTT. Translating it yields CASSLVTRTDDNSPLHF. The gene calls are TRBV7-9 and TRBJ1-6; TRBD1 might be the D (6 bases). Germline assignment: CDR1 SEHNR and CDR2 FQNEAQ (reference sequence). V was shortened by 1 base and J by 5 bases, with 15 bases between the two germline ends. CDR3 size: 17 residues.

The rearrangement uses TRBV19 and TRBJ2-7; D is ambiguous. CDR1 and CDR2 from the germline V gene are LNHDA and SQIVND (reference sequence). Trimming pared 4 bases from V and 0 bases from J, leaving 13 bases between. The CDR3 has 15 residues. The DNA for the CDR3 is TGTGCCAGTAGTACCCCCCGCGGTCTCTCCTACGAGCAGTACTTC. Residues: CASSTPRGLSYEQYF.